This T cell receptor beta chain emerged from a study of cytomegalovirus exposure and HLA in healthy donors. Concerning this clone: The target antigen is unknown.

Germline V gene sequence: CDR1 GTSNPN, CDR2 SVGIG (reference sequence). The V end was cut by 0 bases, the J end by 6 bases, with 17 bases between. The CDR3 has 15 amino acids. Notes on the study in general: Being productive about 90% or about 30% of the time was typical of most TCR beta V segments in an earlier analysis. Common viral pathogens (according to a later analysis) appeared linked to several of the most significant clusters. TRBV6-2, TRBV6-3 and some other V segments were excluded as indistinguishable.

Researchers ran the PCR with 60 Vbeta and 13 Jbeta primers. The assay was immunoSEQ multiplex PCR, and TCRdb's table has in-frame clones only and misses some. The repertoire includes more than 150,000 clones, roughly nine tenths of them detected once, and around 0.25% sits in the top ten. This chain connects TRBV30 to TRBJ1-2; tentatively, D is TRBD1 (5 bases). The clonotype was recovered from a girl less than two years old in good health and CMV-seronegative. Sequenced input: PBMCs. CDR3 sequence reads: CAWSVVRVRLDGYTF. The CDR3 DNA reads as TGTGCCTGGAGTGTAGTCAGGGTACGTTTGGATGGCTACACCTTC.